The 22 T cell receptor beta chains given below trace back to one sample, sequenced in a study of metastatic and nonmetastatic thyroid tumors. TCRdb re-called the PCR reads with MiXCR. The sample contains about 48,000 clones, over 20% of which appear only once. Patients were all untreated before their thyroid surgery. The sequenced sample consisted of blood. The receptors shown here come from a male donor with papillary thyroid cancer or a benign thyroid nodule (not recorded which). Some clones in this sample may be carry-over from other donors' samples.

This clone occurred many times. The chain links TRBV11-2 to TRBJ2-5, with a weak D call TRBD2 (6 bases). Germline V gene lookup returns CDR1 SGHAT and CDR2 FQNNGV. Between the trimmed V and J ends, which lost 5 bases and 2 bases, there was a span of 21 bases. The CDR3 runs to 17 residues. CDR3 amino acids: CASSPPRGSGAQETQYF. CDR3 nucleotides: TGTGCCAGCAGCCCCCCCAGAGGTAGCGGAGCGCAAGAGACCCAGTACTTC.

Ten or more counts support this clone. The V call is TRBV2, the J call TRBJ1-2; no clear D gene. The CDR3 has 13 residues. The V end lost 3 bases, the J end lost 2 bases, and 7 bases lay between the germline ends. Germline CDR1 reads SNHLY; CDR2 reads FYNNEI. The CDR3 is CASSENPNYGYTF. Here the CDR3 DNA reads TGTGCCAGCAGTGAGAATCCGAACTATGGCTACACCTTC.

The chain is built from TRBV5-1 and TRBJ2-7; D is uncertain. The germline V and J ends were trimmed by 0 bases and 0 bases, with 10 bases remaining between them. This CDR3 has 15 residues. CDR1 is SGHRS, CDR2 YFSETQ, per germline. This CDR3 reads CASSLEAGVSYEQYF. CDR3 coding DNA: TGCGCCAGCAGCTTGGAGGCAGGCGTCTCCTACGAGCAGTACTTC.

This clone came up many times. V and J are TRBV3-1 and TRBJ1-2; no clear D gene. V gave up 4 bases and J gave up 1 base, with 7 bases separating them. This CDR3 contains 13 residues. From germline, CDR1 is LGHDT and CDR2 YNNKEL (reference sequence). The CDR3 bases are TGTGCCAGCAGCCCCGACTATAACTATGGCTACACCTTC. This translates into CASSPDYNYGYTF.

CDR3 nucleotides: TGTGCCAGCAGCCGGACGGGGTCGAACACCGGGGAGCTGTTTTTT. Translated: CASSRTGSNTGELFF. J is TRBJ2-2 and V is TRBV7-9, with a weak D call TRBD2 (5 bases). CDR3 length equals 15 residues. CDR1 and CDR2 from the germline V gene are SEHNR and FQNEAQ (reference sequence). The ends were cut back, 5 bases at V and 0 bases at J, with 10 bases in the middle.

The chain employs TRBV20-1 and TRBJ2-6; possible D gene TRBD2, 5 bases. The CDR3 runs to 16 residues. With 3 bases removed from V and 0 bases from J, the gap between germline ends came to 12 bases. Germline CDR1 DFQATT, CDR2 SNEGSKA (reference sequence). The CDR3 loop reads CSASVVGLSGANVLTF. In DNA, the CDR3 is TGCAGTGCTAGCGTGGTCGGACTCTCTGGGGCCAACGTCCTGACTTTC.

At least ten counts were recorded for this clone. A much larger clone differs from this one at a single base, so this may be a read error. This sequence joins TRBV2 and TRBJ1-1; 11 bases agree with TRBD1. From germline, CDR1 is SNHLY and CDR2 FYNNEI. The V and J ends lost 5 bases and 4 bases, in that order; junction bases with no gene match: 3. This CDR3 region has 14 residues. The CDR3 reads CASSWDRGSTEAFF. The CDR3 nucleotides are TGTGCCAGCAGTTGGGACAGGGGGAGCACTGAAGCTTTCTTT.

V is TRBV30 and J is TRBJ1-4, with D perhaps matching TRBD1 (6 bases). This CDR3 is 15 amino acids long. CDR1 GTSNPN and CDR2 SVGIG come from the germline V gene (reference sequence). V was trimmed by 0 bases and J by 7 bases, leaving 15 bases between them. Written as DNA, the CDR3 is TGTGCCTGGAGTGTACGGGGGCAATTAGGTGAAAAACTGTTTTTT. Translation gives CAWSVRGQLGEKLFF.

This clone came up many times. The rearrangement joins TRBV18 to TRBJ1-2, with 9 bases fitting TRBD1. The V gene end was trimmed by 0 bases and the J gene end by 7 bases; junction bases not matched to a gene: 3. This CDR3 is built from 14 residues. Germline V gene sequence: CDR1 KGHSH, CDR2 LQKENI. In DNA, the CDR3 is TGTGCCAGCTCACCACCGGGACAGGGATTTGGCTACACCTTC. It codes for CASSPPGQGFGYTF.

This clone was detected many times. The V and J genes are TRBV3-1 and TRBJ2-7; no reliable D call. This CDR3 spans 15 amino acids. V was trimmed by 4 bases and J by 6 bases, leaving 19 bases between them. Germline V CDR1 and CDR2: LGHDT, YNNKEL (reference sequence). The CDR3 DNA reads TGTGCCAGCAGCCGACTCTCGTCGACTGCAGGCGAGCAGTACTTC. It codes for CASSRLSSTAGEQYF.

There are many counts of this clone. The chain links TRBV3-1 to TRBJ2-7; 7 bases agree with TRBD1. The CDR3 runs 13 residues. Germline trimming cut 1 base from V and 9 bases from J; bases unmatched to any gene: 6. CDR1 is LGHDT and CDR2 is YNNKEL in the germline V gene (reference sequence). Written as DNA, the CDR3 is TGTGCCAGCAGCCAAGGGTCAGGGGGACGGCAGTACTTC. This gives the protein CASSQGSGGRQYF.

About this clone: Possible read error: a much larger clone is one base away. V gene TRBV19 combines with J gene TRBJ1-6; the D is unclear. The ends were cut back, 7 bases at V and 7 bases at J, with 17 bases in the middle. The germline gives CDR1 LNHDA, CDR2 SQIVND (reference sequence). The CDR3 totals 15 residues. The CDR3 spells CASKAPRAQNSPLHF. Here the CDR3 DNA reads TGTGCCAGTAAAGCGCCGCGTGCACAGAATTCACCCCTCCACTTT.

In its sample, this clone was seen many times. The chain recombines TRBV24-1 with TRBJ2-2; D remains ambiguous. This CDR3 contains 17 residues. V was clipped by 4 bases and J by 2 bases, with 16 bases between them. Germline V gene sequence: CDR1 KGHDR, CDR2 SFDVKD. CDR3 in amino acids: CATSDDSHTLNTGELFF. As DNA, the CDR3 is TGTGCCACCAGTGACGACTCGCACACCCTCAACACCGGGGAGCTGTTTTTT.

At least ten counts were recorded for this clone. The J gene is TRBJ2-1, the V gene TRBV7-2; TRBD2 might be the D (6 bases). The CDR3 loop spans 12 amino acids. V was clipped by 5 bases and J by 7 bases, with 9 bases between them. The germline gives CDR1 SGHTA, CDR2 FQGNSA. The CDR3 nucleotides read TGTGCCAGCAGCCTAGGGAGGAATGAGCAGTTCTTC. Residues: CASSLGRNEQFF.

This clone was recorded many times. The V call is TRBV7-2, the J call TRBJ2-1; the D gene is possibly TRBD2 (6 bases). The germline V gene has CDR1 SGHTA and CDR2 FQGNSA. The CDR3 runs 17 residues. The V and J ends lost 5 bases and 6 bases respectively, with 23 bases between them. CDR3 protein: CASSPRPVAGRGNEQFF. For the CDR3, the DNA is TGTGCCAGCAGCCCGCGGCCAGTGGCGGGGCGGGGCAATGAGCAGTTCTTC.

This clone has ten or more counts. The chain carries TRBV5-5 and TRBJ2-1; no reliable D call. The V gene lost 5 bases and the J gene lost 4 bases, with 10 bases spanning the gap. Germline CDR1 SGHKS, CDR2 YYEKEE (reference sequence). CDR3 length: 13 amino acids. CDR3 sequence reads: CASSPGSYNEQFF. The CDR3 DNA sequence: TGTGCCAGCAGTCCCGGATCTTACAATGAGCAGTTCTTC.

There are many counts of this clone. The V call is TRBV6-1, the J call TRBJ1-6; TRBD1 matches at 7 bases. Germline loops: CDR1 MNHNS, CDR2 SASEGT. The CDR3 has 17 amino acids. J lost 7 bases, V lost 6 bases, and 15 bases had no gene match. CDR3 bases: TGTGCCAGCAGCTCCCCAGCACAACAGGGGACGAATTCACCCCTCCACTTT. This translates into CASSSPAQQGTNSPLHF.

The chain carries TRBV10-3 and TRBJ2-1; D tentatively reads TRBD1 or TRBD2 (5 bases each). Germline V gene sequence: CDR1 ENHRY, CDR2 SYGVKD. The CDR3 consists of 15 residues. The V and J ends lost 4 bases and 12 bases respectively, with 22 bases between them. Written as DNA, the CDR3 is TGTGCCATCAGTGCGGGGTACAGGACCTCCATGGGGCAGTTCTTC. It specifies CAISAGYRTSMGQFF.

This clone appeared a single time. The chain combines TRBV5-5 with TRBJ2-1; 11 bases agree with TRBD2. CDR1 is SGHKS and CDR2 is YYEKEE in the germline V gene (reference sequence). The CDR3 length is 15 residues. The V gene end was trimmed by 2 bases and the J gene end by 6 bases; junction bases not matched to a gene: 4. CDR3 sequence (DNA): TGTGCCAGCAGCTTACTAGCGGGAGCGACCAATGAGCAGTTCTTC. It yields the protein CASSLLAGATNEQFF.

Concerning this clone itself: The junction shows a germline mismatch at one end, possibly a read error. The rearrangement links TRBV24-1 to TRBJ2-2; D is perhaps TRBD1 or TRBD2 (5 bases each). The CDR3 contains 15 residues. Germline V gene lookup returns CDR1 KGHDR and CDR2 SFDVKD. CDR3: CATRGADSITVELFF. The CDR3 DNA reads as TGTGCCACCAGGGGAGCAGACAGTATCACCGTGGAGCTGTTTTTT.

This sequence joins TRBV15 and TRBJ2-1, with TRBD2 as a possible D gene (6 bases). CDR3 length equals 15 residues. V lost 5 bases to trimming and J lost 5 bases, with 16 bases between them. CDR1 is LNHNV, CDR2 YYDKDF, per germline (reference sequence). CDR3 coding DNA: TGTGCCACCAGCTCGCGGGGCTCCGCAGACAATGAGCAGTTCTTC. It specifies CATSSRGSADNEQFF. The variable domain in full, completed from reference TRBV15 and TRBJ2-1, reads DAMVIQNPRYQVTQFGKPVTLSCSQTLNHNVMYWYQQKSSQAPKLLFHYYDKDFNNEADTPDNFQSRRPNTSFCFLDIRSPGLGDTAMYLCATSSRGSADNEQFFGPGTRLTVL.

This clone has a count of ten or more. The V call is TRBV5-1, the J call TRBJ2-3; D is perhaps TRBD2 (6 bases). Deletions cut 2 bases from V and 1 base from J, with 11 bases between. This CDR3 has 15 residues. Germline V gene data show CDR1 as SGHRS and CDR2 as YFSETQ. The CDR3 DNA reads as TGCGCCAGCAGCTTTGAGGGAGGAGGCACAGATACGCAGTATTTT. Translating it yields CASSFEGGGTDTQYF.